This T cell receptor beta chain came from a study of blood T cell repertoires in COVID-19. This clone was detected only once. Sequenced by immunoSEQ multiplex PCR; TCRdb stores in-frame clones only, minus some. The sample shows 150,000 or so clones, around 83% of them seen only once. Sequencing was done on a sample of peripheral blood. This clonotype was sampled from a woman aged 60-70 years with acute or convalescent COVID-19.

The CDR3 DNA reads as TGTGCCTGGAGTGCGGCCCTCCCGGGCTATGGCTACACCTTC. This codes for CAWSAALPGYGYTF. This rearrangement joins TRBV30 to TRBJ1-2; D unclear. V dropped 1 base and J dropped 4 bases, with 13 bases sitting between them. CDR3 length: 14 amino acids. Germline V gene sequence: CDR1 GTSNPN, CDR2 SVGIG (reference sequence).